What follows are 14 T cell receptor beta chains derived from one specimen sequenced in a study of cytomegalovirus exposure and HLA in healthy donors. Primers included in the PCR were 60 Vbeta and 13 Jbeta primers. Assay: immunoSEQ multiplex PCR; the TCRdb copy retains only in-frame clones and omits some. Of fewer than 200,000 clones in the sample, about two thirds were seen once. The source material was PBMCs. The source of these receptors is a young woman in good health and CMV-seropositive.

The chain uses TRBV5-1 and TRBJ1-4; the match to TRBD1 covers 7 bases. This CDR3 contains 16 residues. V gave up 2 bases and J gave up 0 bases; unmatched junction bases: 4. CDR1 and CDR2 from the germline V gene are SGHRS and YFSETQ. The CDR3 DNA reads as TGCGCCAGCAGCTTCAGACAGGGACCAACTAATGAAAAACTGTTTTTT. It codes for CASSFRQGPTNEKLFF. The whole variable domain, filled in from reference TRBV5-1 and TRBJ1-4, reads KAGVTQTPRYLIKTRGQQVTLSCSPISGHRSVSWYQQTPGQGLQFLFEYFSETQRNKGNFPGRFSGRQFSNSRSEMNVSTLELGDSALYLCASSFRQGPTNEKLFFGSGTQLSVL.

The J gene is TRBJ1-2, the V gene TRBV10-3; TRBD1 aligns across 10 bases. CDR1 and CDR2 from the germline V gene are ENHRY and SYGVKD. The length of the CDR3 is 14 residues. V shed 5 bases, J shed 3 bases, and the junction held 3 bases outside the gene matches. CDR3 coding DNA: TGTGCCATCAGTCTGACAGGGGGCGACTATGGCTACACCTTC. Its translation is CAISLTGGDYGYTF.

V usage is TRBV19 and J usage is TRBJ2-2; D is possibly TRBD1 (6 bases). Trimming pared 3 bases from V and 5 bases from J, leaving 10 bases between. Germline CDR1 and CDR2: LNHDA and SQIVND (reference sequence). The CDR3 loop spans 14 amino acids. The CDR3 nucleotides are TGTGCCAGTAGTATTGGTACAGGGACCGGGGAGCTGTTTTTT. Translated: CASSIGTGTGELFF.

This clone showed up just once. The chain uses TRBV27 and TRBJ2-2; TRBD1 matches at 7 bases. This CDR3 is built from 16 residues. CDR1 and CDR2 from the germline V gene are MNHEY and SMNVEV (reference sequence). J gave up 6 bases and V 5 bases, and 12 bases lay outside the gene matches. CDR3 DNA sequence: TGTGCCAGCAGTCTACTCGGGACAGTTAATGCCGGGGAGCTGTTTTTT. Its protein product is CASSLLGTVNAGELFF.

The sample holds one count of this clone. The V call is TRBV28, the J call TRBJ2-3, with 8 bases that match TRBD2. The CDR3 loop spans 15 amino acids. The V segment lost 2 bases and the J segment 6 bases; nucleotides outside the gene matches: 7. CDR1 and CDR2 (germline): MDHEN, SYDVKM. As DNA, the CDR3 is TGTGCCAGCAGTTTAGGGCTAGCGGGCCGGGATACGCAGTATTTT. As protein: CASSLGLAGRDTQYF.

The rearrangement joins TRBV30 to TRBJ2-7; 7 bases map to TRBD1. V trimming: 7 bases; J trimming: 2 bases; junction bases outside the gene matches: 8. CDR3 length equals 13 residues. CDR1 is GTSNPN, CDR2 SVGIG, per germline (reference sequence). The CDR3 is CASRDSLAYEQYF. The DNA for the CDR3 is TGTGCCTCCCGGGACAGTCTAGCCTACGAGCAGTACTTC.

The chain combines TRBV2 with TRBJ2-2; TRBD1 matches 9 bases. Germline V gene sequence: CDR1 SNHLY, CDR2 FYNNEI. Unmatched junction bases numbered 18, after V lost 1 base and J lost 3 bases. The CDR3 runs 21 residues. The CDR3 sequence: CASSEEDWGQGIGQHTGELFF. The CDR3 nucleotides are TGTGCCAGCAGTGAAGAGGACTGGGGACAGGGAATAGGGCAGCACACCGGGGAGCTGTTTTTT.

The chain is built from TRBV4-1 and TRBJ2-1; no clear D gene. V lost 0 bases to trimming and J lost 6 bases, with 6 bases between them. Germline loops: CDR1 MGHRA, CDR2 YSYEKL. The CDR3 is 13 residues long. In DNA, the CDR3 is TGCGCCAGCAGCCAAGAACTATTCAATGAGCAGTTCTTC. Translating gives CASSQELFNEQFF.

This clone appeared a single time. V is TRBV9 and J is TRBJ1-1; D is uncertain. There are 13 residues in the CDR3. The germline CDR1 and CDR2 sequences are SGDLS and YYNGEE. V was trimmed by 2 bases and J by 2 bases, leaving 7 bases between them. CDR3 DNA: TGTGCCAGCAGCGTTTTGACTAACACTGAAGCTTTCTTT. Protein: CASSVLTNTEAFF.

This chain uses TRBV9 with TRBJ2-7; TRBD1 matches at 8 bases. The CDR3 covers 14 residues. Trimming removed 4 bases from V and 3 bases from J; junction bases left unmatched: 6. CDR1 SGDLS and CDR2 YYNGEE come from the germline V gene. In nucleotides, the CDR3 is TGTGCCAGCAGCCCGAGGACAGGGAACTACGAGCAGTACTTC. This gives the protein CASSPRTGNYEQYF.

This clone showed up just a few times. The rearrangement uses TRBV28 and TRBJ2-5, with D perhaps TRBD1 (5 bases). Germline CDR1 is MDHEN and CDR2 is SYDVKM. This CDR3 is built from 16 residues. V was pared by 6 bases and J by 1 base, with 18 bases between. Here the CDR3 DNA reads TGTGCCAGCAGGCGTACAGGTCTATCTAGCCAAGAGACCCAGTACTTC. Encoded protein: CASRRTGLSSQETQYF.

This rearrangement joins TRBV7-9 to TRBJ1-1, with TRBD1 matching over 9 bases. The germline gives CDR1 SEHNR, CDR2 FQNEAQ (reference sequence). Unmatched junction bases numbered 5, after V lost 5 bases and J lost 1 base. CDR3 length: 15 amino acids. This CDR3 reads CASSPPTGGNTEAFF. CDR3 sequence (DNA): TGTGCCAGCAGCCCGCCGACAGGGGGGAACACTGAAGCTTTCTTT. The whole variable domain, filled in from reference TRBV7-9 and TRBJ1-1, reads DTGVSQNPRHKITKRGQNVTFRCDPISEHNRLYWYRQTLGQGPEFLTYFQNEAQLEKSRLLSDRFSAERPKGSFSTLEIQRTEQGDSAMYLCASSPPTGGNTEAFFGQGTRLTVV.

This clone has a handful of counts. The chain is built from TRBV11-2 and TRBJ1-1; tentative D call: TRBD1 (5 bases). V lost 1 base and J lost 13, with 16 bases in between. This CDR3 has 13 amino acids. Germline V CDR1 and CDR2: SGHAT, FQNNGV. This CDR3 reads CASSLGGEQLGFF. DNA of the CDR3: TGTGCCAGCAGCTTAGGGGGGGAGCAATTAGGTTTCTTT.

The chain uses TRBV6-5 and TRBJ2-2, with TRBD1 identical over 7 bases. There are 15 residues in the CDR3. J lost 4 bases, V lost 5 bases, and 7 bases had no gene match. The germline V gene encodes CDR1 MNHEY and CDR2 SVGAGI. The CDR3 sequence: CASSRAGGVTGELFF. The CDR3 coding sequence is TGTGCCAGCAGTAGGGCAGGGGGAGTCACCGGGGAGCTGTTTTTT.